These 18 T cell receptor beta chains were sequenced from one sample in a study of cytomegalovirus exposure and HLA in healthy donors (dated by TCRdb to 2017 to 2019). The library was built by means of the immunoSEQ multiplex PCR assay. The multiplex PCR relied on a mix of 60 forward primers for TCR Vbeta segments and 13 reverse primers for TCR Jbeta segments. Drawn from immuneACCESS, this table holds only the in-frame rearrangements with V and J called that TCRdb kept. Clones are partly lost; checked studies trace under half to an unresolved V gene and leave the rest unexplained. For this sample the table gives approximately 140,000 clones, of which 73% were detected only once. The ten largest clones represent 1.3% of the sample. Input material: PBMCs. These receptors were obtained from a woman aged 40-49 years in good health and CMV-seronegative.

V usage is TRBV10-3 and J usage is TRBJ2-1, with 10 bases identical to TRBD1. CDR1 and CDR2 (germline): ENHRY, SYGVKD. CDR3 size: 16 residues. With V trimmed by 3 bases and J by 1 base, 3 bases remained unmatched. CDR3 amino acids: CAISDRTGGSYNEQFF. The CDR3 bases are TGTGCCATCAGTGATAGGACAGGGGGATCCTACAATGAGCAGTTCTTC.

This clone has more than one count but fewer than ten. The chain carries TRBV6-1 and TRBJ1-6; D possibly corresponds to TRBD1 (6 bases). Germline V gene data show CDR1 as MNHNS and CDR2 as SASEGT. The CDR3 is 14 residues long. Deletions cut 0 bases from V and 7 bases from J, with 7 bases between. DNA of the CDR3: TGTGCCAGCAGTGAAGCCACAGGGAATTCACCCCTCCACTTT. Translation: CASSEATGNSPLHF.

The gene calls are TRBV7-2 and TRBJ2-3; D is ambiguous. In germline, CDR1 is SGHTA, CDR2 FQGNSA. Deletions cut 0 bases from V and 0 bases from J, with 4 bases between. This CDR3 is 14 amino acids long. The DNA for the CDR3 is TGTGCCAGCAGCTTAGCCGGGAGCACAGATACGCAGTATTTT. Protein sequence: CASSLAGSTDTQYF.

V gene TRBV6-1 combines with J gene TRBJ2-1; D unclear. Trimming stripped 0 bases from V and 2 bases from J, with 11 bases between. Germline V gene sequence: CDR1 MNHNS, CDR2 SASEGT. CDR3 size: 16 residues. The CDR3: CASSEARQVTYNEQFF. The DNA of the CDR3 is TGTGCCAGCAGTGAAGCAAGGCAGGTCACCTACAATGAGCAGTTCTTC.

The rearrangement links TRBV19 to TRBJ1-5, with 10 positions matching TRBD1. Germline-derived CDR1 and CDR2 are LNHDA and SQIVND (reference sequence). The CDR3 runs 20 residues. The V and J ends lost 3 bases and 1 base, in that order; junction bases with no gene match: 15. The CDR3 sequence is CASSISDRGLLGWSNQPQHF. CDR3 bases: TGTGCCAGTAGTATCTCCGACAGGGGGCTTCTCGGGTGGAGCAATCAGCCCCAGCATTTT. Full variable domain (outside the CDR3, taken from reference TRBV19 and TRBJ1-5): DGGITQSPKYLFRKEGQNVTLSCEQNLNHDAMYWYRQDPGQGLRLIYYSQIVNDFQKGDIAEGYSVSREKKESFPLTVTSAQKNPTAFYLCASSISDRGLLGWSNQPQHFGDGTRLSIL.

V usage is TRBV28 and J usage is TRBJ1-5; 8 bases agree with TRBD1. Trimming took 5 bases from V and 5 from J; bases not matched to a gene: 8. The germline gives CDR1 MDHEN, CDR2 SYDVKM. The CDR3 is 15 residues long. As DNA, the CDR3 is TGTGCCAGCAGTGACTCCACAGGGGGAGATCAGCCCCAGCATTTT. This gives the protein CASSDSTGGDQPQHF.

The chain uses TRBV5-1 and TRBJ2-3; the match to TRBD2 covers 9 bases. V shed 4 bases and J 7 bases; nucleotides not matched to a gene: 19. Germline V gene data show CDR1 as SGHRS and CDR2 as YFSETQ. The CDR3 is 18 amino acids. CDR3 bases: TGCGCCAGCAGCACCCCCGGGTCGGGAGCGGGGGGACTTAATACGCAGTATTTT. Protein sequence: CASSTPGSGAGGLNTQYF.

This sequence joins TRBV4-1 and TRBJ1-4; D call uncertain. This CDR3 is 15 amino acids long. Trimming pared 2 bases from V and 6 bases from J, leaving 13 bases between. Germline V gene lookup returns CDR1 MGHRA and CDR2 YSYEKL. CDR3 in amino acids: CASSQWNRGYEKLFF. In DNA form, the CDR3 reads TGCGCCAGCAGCCAATGGAACCGAGGTTATGAAAAACTGTTTTTT.

The rearrangement uses TRBV27 and TRBJ1-6; no clear D. This CDR3 comprises 15 residues. Germline V gene sequence: CDR1 MNHEY, CDR2 SMNVEV (reference sequence). Trimming removed 6 bases from V and 0 bases from J, with 9 bases in between. CDR3 sequence: CASSPGSSYNSPLHF. The CDR3 bases are TGTGCCAGCAGCCCGGGGAGCTCCTATAATTCACCCCTCCACTTT.

CDR3 sequence reads: CAISRGLIYEQYV. For the CDR3, the DNA is TGTGCCATCAGTAGGGGCCTTATCTACGAGCAGTACGTC. This chain joins TRBV10-3 and TRBJ2-7; TRBD1 is a possible D gene (5 bases). The V gene lost 5 bases and the J gene lost 3 bases, with 11 bases spanning the gap. CDR3 size: 13 residues. Germline CDR1 is ENHRY and CDR2 is SYGVKD.

V and J are TRBV9 and TRBJ2-2; perhaps TRBD1 as D (5 bases). V lost 2 bases, J lost 5 bases, and 16 bases lay in between. The germline V gene encodes CDR1 SGDLS and CDR2 YYNGEE. This CDR3 spans 16 amino acids. The chain's CDR3 is CASSVPPRAGTGELFF. Written as DNA, the CDR3 is TGTGCCAGCAGCGTTCCACCAAGGGCAGGGACCGGGGAGCTGTTTTTT.

This clone was recorded only once. The chain is built from TRBV13 and TRBJ2-1; TRBD2 agrees at 8 bases. Germline CDR1 and CDR2: PRHDT and FYEKMQ (reference sequence). The CDR3 contains 15 residues. Trimming removed 4 bases from V and 7 bases from J; junction bases left unmatched: 9. The CDR3 spells CASSSSGTRRNEQFF. DNA of the CDR3: TGTGCCAGCAGCTCCTCCGGGACTAGGAGGAATGAGCAGTTCTTC. The full variable domain, completed using reference TRBV13 and TRBJ2-1, is AAGVIQSPRHLIKEKRETATLKCYPIPRHDTVYWYQQGPGQDPQFLISFYEKMQSDKGSIPDRFSAQQFSDYHSELNMSSLELGDSALYFCASSSSGTRRNEQFFGPGTRLTVL.

The chain recombines TRBV7-2 with TRBJ2-2; the D gene is possibly TRBD1 (6 bases). The V end was cut by 6 bases, the J end by 5 bases, with 13 bases between. This CDR3 region has 14 residues. CDR1 SGHTA and CDR2 FQGNSA come from the germline V gene. CDR3 bases: TGTGCCAGCAGGGGATCAGGGGCTACCGGGGAGCTGTTTTTT. It is translated as CASRGSGATGELFF.

The chain couples TRBV4-1 to TRBJ1-1; TRBD1 aligns across 10 bases. The CDR3 extends over 18 amino acids. The germline CDR1 and CDR2 sequences are MGHRA and YSYEKL. V lost 5 bases and J lost 3; bases outside the gene matches: 15. The chain's CDR3 is CASSKGTGVILRDTEAFF. The CDR3, as DNA: TGCGCCAGCAGCAAAGGGACAGGGGTAATTTTGAGGGACACTGAAGCTTTCTTT.

The chain links TRBV5-4 to TRBJ2-5; 16 nucleotides match TRBD2. The CDR3 sequence is 19 residues long. Germline CDR1 and CDR2: SGHNT and YYREEE (reference sequence). Trimming took 4 bases from V and 5 from J; bases not matched to a gene: 14. This CDR3 is CASSGGPGTSGGAGETQYF. CDR3 nucleotide sequence: TGTGCCAGCAGCGGCGGTCCCGGGACTAGCGGGGGGGCCGGCGAGACCCAGTACTTC.

The V and J genes are TRBV5-1 and TRBJ1-1; tentative D call: TRBD1 (5 bases). The CDR3 consists of 16 residues. Trimming removed 4 bases at V and 0 bases at J, with 16 bases between. Per the germline V gene, CDR1 is SGHRS and CDR2 is YFSETQ. The CDR3 loop reads CASSKNVQVMNTEAFF. DNA of the CDR3: TGCGCCAGCAGCAAAAACGTACAGGTAATGAACACTGAAGCTTTCTTT.

The rearrangement joins TRBV4-2 to TRBJ2-4, with 9 bases aligning to TRBD1. Germline lookup yields CDR1 LGHNA and CDR2 YNFKEQ. CDR3 size: 20 residues. V shed 0 bases, J shed 0 bases, and the junction held 12 bases outside the gene matches. This chain's CDR3 is CASSQDPQGQGNLAKNIQYF. The DNA for the CDR3 is TGTGCCAGCAGCCAAGATCCGCAGGGACAGGGCAACTTAGCCAAAAACATTCAGTACTTC.

This clone was detected once. CDR3 bases: TGTGCCAGCAGTTGGACAGGTCGGATCGGGGAGCTGTTTTTT. It codes for CASSWTGRIGELFF. The genes are TRBV28 and TRBJ2-2; TRBD1 agrees at 7 bases. V dropped 4 bases and J dropped 7; count of bases not matched to a gene: 6. This CDR3 spans 14 amino acids. CDR1 and CDR2 from the germline V gene are MDHEN and SYDVKM.